One and the same sample provided the 7 T cell receptor beta chains below, sequenced in a study of cytomegalovirus exposure and HLA in healthy donors. The PCR used 60 Vbeta and 13 Jbeta primers. Clones were read by immunoSEQ multiplex PCR, and TCRdb kept only the in-frame ones, dropping some. The sample has fewer than 200,000 clones; roughly 13% are singletons. The sequenced sample was PBMCs. The receptor source for this set is a middle-aged man in good health and CMV-seropositive.

In its sample, this clone was seen a few times. The gene calls are TRBV7-2 and TRBJ1-5; D perhaps matches TRBD1 (6 bases). Germline V gene sequence: CDR1 SGHTA, CDR2 FQGNSA. The CDR3 is 14 amino acids. V lost 2 bases and J 6 bases, leaving 11 bases between the germline ends. The CDR3, as DNA: TGTGCCAGCAGCTTAACACAGGGCTCTCAGCCCCAGCATTTT. As protein: CASSLTQGSQPQHF.

In its sample, this clone was seen a few times. The gene calls are TRBV4-1 and TRBJ1-2; possible D gene TRBD1, 6 bases. The CDR3 runs to 15 residues. The V gene's germline CDR1 is MGHRA and CDR2 YSYEKL. V was shortened by 1 base and J by 4 bases, with 13 bases between the two germline ends. Here the CDR3 DNA reads TGCGCCAGCAGCCAAGGGGACAAGTCCGGCTATGGCTACACCTTC. Translating it yields CASSQGDKSGYGYTF.

The gene calls are TRBV11-2 and TRBJ2-3; TRBD2 matches at 10 bases. The V gene's germline CDR1 is SGHAT and CDR2 FQNNGV. V shed 3 bases and J 2 bases; nucleotides not matched to a gene: 8. The CDR3 covers 17 residues. CDR3 residues: CASSLSELAGITDTQYF. In DNA, the CDR3 is TGTGCCAGCAGCTTGTCCGAACTAGCGGGGATCACAGATACGCAGTATTTT.

This sequence joins TRBV5-4 and TRBJ1-2, with 7 bases identical to TRBD1. The CDR3 totals 13 residues. Trimming took 0 bases from V and 6 from J; bases not matched to a gene: 2. The germline V gene has CDR1 SGHNT and CDR2 YYREEE (reference sequence). The CDR3 protein is CASSLVGGDGYTF. For the CDR3, the DNA is TGTGCCAGCAGCTTGGTAGGGGGCGATGGCTACACCTTC. Filled out from reference TRBV5-4 and TRBJ1-2, the complete variable domain reads ETGVTQSPTHLIKTRGQQVTLRCSSQSGHNTVSWYQQALGQGPQFIFQYYREEENGRGNFPPRFSGLQFPNYSSELNVNALELDDSALYLCASSLVGGDGYTFGSGTRLTVV.

This clone was detected a few times. J is TRBJ1-1 and V is TRBV6-5; TRBD1 matches at 9 bases. V was clipped by 5 bases and J by 10 bases; unmatched bases: 8. This CDR3 has 13 residues. In germline, CDR1 is MNHEY, CDR2 SVGAGI. CDR3: CASSIRDRVRAFF. DNA of the CDR3: TGTGCCAGCAGTATCCGGGACAGGGTTCGAGCTTTCTTT.

Only a few counts were recorded for this clone. This chain connects TRBV11-3 to TRBJ2-6; TRBD2 agrees at 11 bases. Trimming took 3 bases from V and 0 from J; bases not matched to a gene: 7. The length of the CDR3 is 19 residues. Germline CDR1 SGHNT, CDR2 YENEEA. CDR3 nucleotide sequence: TGTGCCAGCAGCTTCGCGACTAGCGGGGTCGTCTCTGGGGCCAACGTCCTGACTTTC. This sequence encodes CASSFATSGVVSGANVLTF.

V usage is TRBV5-6 and J usage is TRBJ2-2; a weak D match, TRBD1 (5 bases). Germline-derived CDR1 and CDR2 are SGHDT and YYEEEE. V was cut by 0 bases and J by 7 bases, with 7 bases left in between. This CDR3 spans 13 amino acids. The chain's CDR3 is CASSLVQGGELFF. The CDR3 DNA reads as TGTGCCAGCAGCTTGGTTCAGGGCGGGGAGCTGTTTTTT.